A selection of T cell receptor beta chains follows, all from one sample in a study of T cell changes during pregnancy in multiple sclerosis. The table came from immunoSEQ multiplex PCR; TCRdb's copy has only in-frame clones and leaves some out. The top ten clones hold 0.5% to 0.65% of a sample with 40,000 to 50,000 clones, more than 85% of them seen once. The sample here was CD4+ T cells from peripheral blood mononuclear cells, taken in the third trimester of pregnancy. All receptors come from a female donor with multiple sclerosis, enrolled in a pregnancy study. Both conserved end residues are part of each CDR3. D genes are given only for firm matches. Not all rows give a size; the values are once, few, many and, for expanded clones, a class.

J gene: TRBJ2-3; D gene: TRBD2; clone size: once; V gene: TRBV28; CDR3 protein: CASKPLGGGTDTQYF; CDR3 DNA: TGTGCCAGCAAACCGCTCGGGGGAGGGACAGATACGCAGTATTTT
J gene: TRBJ2-7; D gene: TRBD1; clone size: .; V gene: TRBV5-1; CDR3 protein: CASSLVQGADEQYF; CDR3 DNA: TGCGCCAGCAGCTTGGTACAGGGGGCCGACGAGCAGTACTTC
J gene: TRBJ2-2; D gene: .; clone size: .; V gene: TRBV18; CDR3 protein: CASSNPDSPGELFF; CDR3 DNA: TGTGCCAGCTCAAATCCGGACAGTCCCGGGGAGCTGTTTTTT
J gene: TRBJ1-1; D gene: .; clone size: .; V gene: TRBV5-1; CDR3 protein: CASSLKWLEQAFF; CDR3 DNA: TGCGCCAGCAGCTTGAAGTGGTTGGAGCAAGCTTTCTTT
J gene: TRBJ2-1; D gene: .; clone size: .; V gene: TRBV11-3; CDR3 protein: CASSRRPQDEQFF; CDR3 DNA: TGTGCCAGCAGCCGACGCCCACAGGATGAGCAGTTCTTC
J gene: TRBJ2-7; D gene: .; clone size: .; V gene: TRBV7-2; CDR3 protein: CASSLAPSLSYEQYF; CDR3 DNA: TGTGCCAGCAGCTTAGCCCCTAGTCTATCCTACGAGCAGTACTTC
J gene: TRBJ2-7; D gene: .; clone size: .; V gene: TRBV5-5; CDR3 protein: CASSLAARDWNEQYF; CDR3 DNA: TGTGCCAGCAGCTTGGCCGCCCGGGACTGGAACGAGCAGTACTTC
J gene: TRBJ2-1; D gene: .; clone size: .; V gene: TRBV20-1; CDR3 protein: CSARRNEQFF; CDR3 DNA: TGCAGTGCTAGGAGAAATGAGCAGTTCTTC
J gene: TRBJ2-3; D gene: .; clone size: once; V gene: TRBV29-1; CDR3 protein: CSAGLDTQYF; CDR3 DNA: TGCAGCGCTGGACTAGATACGCAGTATTTT
J gene: TRBJ1-3; D gene: .; clone size: .; V gene: TRBV5-1; CDR3 protein: CASSLGRVFSGNTIYF; CDR3 DNA: TGCGCCAGCAGCTTGGGCAGGGTTTTCTCTGGAAACACCATATATTTT
J gene: TRBJ1-1; D gene: TRBD1; clone size: few; V gene: TRBV28; CDR3 protein: CASSFRQGRKAFF; CDR3 DNA: TGTGCCAGCAGTTTTCGACAGGGTCGAAAAGCTTTCTTT
J gene: TRBJ2-7; D gene: TRBD1; clone size: .; V gene: TRBV5-4; CDR3 protein: CASSVTGTSYEQYF; CDR3 DNA: TGTGCCAGCAGCGTGACAGGGACCTCCTACGAGCAGTACTTC